This is a list of T cell receptor beta chains from one sample in a study of blood T cell repertoires in COVID-19. TCRdb's copy holds only in-frame clones and misses some; the assay was immunoSEQ multiplex PCR. The sample lists about 150,000 clones, more than 65% occurring once. The sample consisted of peripheral blood. The receptor set was obtained from a woman aged 80 or older with active or convalescent COVID-19. Each CDR3 is given with its conserved first and last residue. The order of the fields is clone size, V gene, D gene, J gene, CDR3 DNA, CDR3 protein. A D gene is named only where the DNA matches it firmly. Only some rows state a clone size, as once, few, many or a class for expanded clones.

clone size: NA
V gene: TRBV3-1/TRBV3-2
D gene: NA
J gene: TRBJ2-1
CDR3 DNA: TGTGCCAGCAGCCAAGTGCCGGGAGAGAACTACAATGAGCAGTTCTTC
CDR3 protein: CASSQVPGENYNEQFF

clone size: NA
V gene: TRBV2
D gene: NA
J gene: TRBJ1-5
CDR3 DNA: TGTGCCAGCAGTGAAGTAGTTGGTAATCAGCCCCAGCATTTT
CDR3 protein: CASSEVVGNQPQHF

clone size: NA
V gene: TRBV10-3
D gene: TRBD2
J gene: TRBJ2-1
CDR3 DNA: TGTGCCATCAGAACGGGGGGCAATGAGCAGTTCTTC
CDR3 protein: CAIRTGGNEQFF

clone size: NA
V gene: TRBV5-1
D gene: NA
J gene: TRBJ2-3
CDR3 DNA: TGCGCCAGCAGCCTGGGAGTAGATACGCAGTATTTT
CDR3 protein: CASSLGVDTQYF

clone size: NA
V gene: TRBV7-9
D gene: TRBD1
J gene: TRBJ2-2
CDR3 DNA: TGTGCCAGCAGCTTACCGGGACAGGGGACCGGGGAGCTGTTTTTT
CDR3 protein: CASSLPGQGTGELFF

clone size: NA
V gene: TRBV11-2
D gene: NA
J gene: TRBJ1-1
CDR3 DNA: TGTGCCAGCAGCTTAATTCAGGGTAACACTGAAGCTTTCTTT
CDR3 protein: CASSLIQGNTEAFF

clone size: NA
V gene: TRBV5-1
D gene: TRBD1
J gene: TRBJ2-5
CDR3 DNA: TGCGCCAGCAGCTCGGGACAGGGAGCGGAGACCCAGTACTTC
CDR3 protein: CASSSGQGAETQYF

clone size: NA
V gene: TRBV10-1
D gene: TRBD1
J gene: TRBJ2-7
CDR3 DNA: TGCGCCAGCAGTGGGGGGACAGGGGGCATCTACGAGCAGTACTTC
CDR3 protein: CASSGGTGGIYEQYF

clone size: NA
V gene: TRBV28
D gene: NA
J gene: TRBJ2-7
CDR3 DNA: TGTGCCAGCAGTTTCACCGGGACTGGCTCCTACGAGCAGTACTTC
CDR3 protein: CASSFTGTGSYEQYF

clone size: NA
V gene: TRBV9
D gene: TRBD1
J gene: TRBJ2-5
CDR3 DNA: TGTGCCAGCAGCTCCGGACAGGGGACGGAGACCCAGTACTTC
CDR3 protein: CASSSGQGTETQYF

clone size: NA
V gene: TRBV14
D gene: TRBD1
J gene: TRBJ1-6
CDR3 DNA: TGTGCCAGCAGCCGTAACACCGGGACAGCGAATTCACCCCTCCACTTT
CDR3 protein: CASSRNTGTANSPLHF

clone size: NA
V gene: TRBV18
D gene: TRBD2
J gene: TRBJ2-3
CDR3 DNA: TGTGCCAGCTCATCGAGACTAGCGGGAGGGCCCGGAGGCACAGATACGCAGTATTTT
CDR3 protein: CASSSRLAGGPGGTDTQYF

clone size: NA
V gene: TRBV5-1
D gene: TRBD2
J gene: TRBJ2-5
CDR3 DNA: TGCGCCAGCAGTCTCGGAGCGGGAGGAACGGAGACCCAGTACTTC
CDR3 protein: CASSLGAGGTETQYF

clone size: NA
V gene: TRBV5-4
D gene: TRBD1
J gene: TRBJ2-7
CDR3 DNA: TGTGCCAGCAGGCGGGACAGGGGGCAGGACGAGCAGTACTTC
CDR3 protein: CASRRDRGQDEQYF

clone size: NA
V gene: TRBV6-1
D gene: NA
J gene: TRBJ2-7
CDR3 DNA: TGTGCCAGCAGTGAACAGGGGCTTTTCTACGAGCAGTACTTC
CDR3 protein: CASSEQGLFYEQYF

clone size: NA
V gene: TRBV19
D gene: NA
J gene: TRBJ2-1
CDR3 DNA: TGTGCCAGTAGGACATCCGGGACTGAGCCCTACAATGAGCAGTTCTTC
CDR3 protein: CASRTSGTEPYNEQFF

clone size: NA
V gene: TRBV25-1
D gene: NA
J gene: TRBJ1-1
CDR3 DNA: TGTGCCAGCAGTGACCCTAAGGGGGGAGGGGTTGCTGAAGCTTTCTTT
CDR3 protein: CASSDPKGGGVAEAFF

clone size: NA
V gene: TRBV19
D gene: NA
J gene: TRBJ2-2
CDR3 DNA: TGTGCCAGTAGTAGGAAGAGGGGGGGGACCGGGGAGCTGTTTTTT
CDR3 protein: CASSRKRGGTGELFF

clone size: NA
V gene: TRBV11-2
D gene: TRBD1
J gene: TRBJ2-7
CDR3 DNA: TGTGCCAGCAGCCCCGACAGGGTGGGCGAGCAGTACTTC
CDR3 protein: CASSPDRVGEQYF

clone size: NA
V gene: TRBV7-9
D gene: TRBD1
J gene: TRBJ1-2
CDR3 DNA: TGTGCCAGCAGCGTTCTCCGGGACAGGGGCTATGGCTACACCTTC
CDR3 protein: CASSVLRDRGYGYTF

clone size: few
V gene: TRBV25-1
D gene: NA
J gene: TRBJ1-2
CDR3 DNA: TGTGCCAGCAGTGATTGGACAGTTTTGGGCTACACCTTC
CDR3 protein: CASSDWTVLGYTF

clone size: NA
V gene: TRBV10-2
D gene: NA
J gene: TRBJ2-5
CDR3 DNA: TGCGCCAGCAGTGAGAACAGCGGTCGGGTAGCCCGAGAGACCCAGTACTTC
CDR3 protein: CASSENSGRVARETQYF

clone size: NA
V gene: TRBV5-4
D gene: TRBD1
J gene: TRBJ2-5
CDR3 DNA: TGTGCCAGCAGCTTAGACAGGGTCCCAGAGACCCAGTACTTC
CDR3 protein: CASSLDRVPETQYF

clone size: NA
V gene: TRBV5-1
D gene: NA
J gene: TRBJ2-3
CDR3 DNA: TGCGCCAGCAGCGCCGGCGGGGCGGGAGATACGCAGTATTTT
CDR3 protein: CASSAGGAGDTQYF

clone size: NA
V gene: TRBV5-1
D gene: NA
J gene: TRBJ1-2
CDR3 DNA: TGCGCCAGCAGCTTGCCACAAGCGGGGATTTATGGCTACACCTTC
CDR3 protein: CASSLPQAGIYGYTF

clone size: many
V gene: TRBV2
D gene: TRBD2
J gene: TRBJ2-5
CDR3 DNA: TGTGCCAGCAGGGCCGGGACTAGCGTCCAAGAGACCCAGTACTTC
CDR3 protein: CASRAGTSVQETQYF

clone size: NA
V gene: TRBV19
D gene: TRBD2
J gene: TRBJ2-5
CDR3 DNA: TGTGCCAGTAGTACCCGTAGCGGGAGGGGTAGAGAGACCCAGTACTTC
CDR3 protein: CASSTRSGRGRETQYF

clone size: NA
V gene: TRBV7-9
D gene: NA
J gene: TRBJ1-1
CDR3 DNA: TGTGCCAGCAGCTTTTTCATGAACACTGAAGCTTTCTTT
CDR3 protein: CASSFFMNTEAFF

clone size: NA
V gene: TRBV7-6
D gene: NA
J gene: TRBJ2-3
CDR3 DNA: TGTGCCAGCACCCGACGCAGCGGAGTTTCCACAGATACGCAGTATTTT
CDR3 protein: CASTRRSGVSTDTQYF

clone size: NA
V gene: TRBV5-5
D gene: TRBD2
J gene: TRBJ2-7
CDR3 DNA: TGTGCCAGCAGCTCTAGGACTAGCGGGAAACGGCGAACCTCCTACGAGCAGTACTTC
CDR3 protein: CASSSRTSGKRRTSYEQYF

clone size: NA
V gene: TRBV4-2
D gene: TRBD2
J gene: TRBJ2-2
CDR3 DNA: TGTGCCAGCAGCAGTGGGACTAGTTCGGTTATCACCGGGGAGCTGTTTTTT
CDR3 protein: CASSSGTSSVITGELFF

clone size: NA
V gene: TRBV19
D gene: TRBD1
J gene: TRBJ2-5
CDR3 DNA: TGTGCCAGTAGTTCCCGCCGGGACAGGCTCCCTCGAGAGACCCAGTACTTC
CDR3 protein: CASSSRRDRLPRETQYF

clone size: NA
V gene: TRBV28
D gene: NA
J gene: TRBJ1-1
CDR3 DNA: TGTGCCAGCAGTACCCAGACTCTCTTGAAAGCTTTCTTT
CDR3 protein: CASSTQTLLKAFF